These 9 T cell receptor beta chains share one sample of origin, sequenced in a study of cytomegalovirus exposure and HLA in healthy donors. The primer mix had 60 Vbeta and 13 Jbeta primers. Only in-frame clones appear in the TCRdb table, and some are missing; sequencing was by immunoSEQ multiplex PCR. In the table there are approximately 180,000 clones, roughly 77% of which are singletons. The sample comprised PBMCs. The receptor source for this set is a woman aged 50 to 60 in good health and CMV-seronegative.

The chain recombines TRBV7-9 with TRBJ2-1, with 10 bases fitting TRBD1. CDR3 length: 13 amino acids. Per the germline V gene, CDR1 is SEHNR and CDR2 is FQNEAQ (reference sequence). The V and J ends lost 11 bases and 8 bases, in that order; junction bases with no gene match: 9. CDR3 sequence reads: CAGRQGAQDEQFF. The CDR3 coding sequence is TGTGCCGGGAGACAGGGGGCTCAGGATGAGCAGTTCTTC.

This clone has more than one count but fewer than ten. The chain uses TRBV27 and TRBJ1-5, with D tentatively TRBD1 (5 bases). Germline V gene lookup returns CDR1 MNHEY and CDR2 SMNVEV (reference sequence). This CDR3 has 15 residues. V lost 3 bases, J lost 1 base, and 10 bases lay in between. CDR3 nucleotide sequence: TGTGCCAGCAGTTTTACCAGGGTGAGCAATCAGCCCCAGCATTTT. Translating gives CASSFTRVSNQPQHF.

V and J are TRBV27 and TRBJ2-7; D may be TRBD1 (6 bases). This CDR3 is built from 14 residues. V lost 3 bases and J lost 2, with 11 bases in between. Looked up from germline, CDR1 is MNHEY and CDR2 is SMNVEV (reference sequence). Here the CDR3 DNA reads TGTGCCAGCAGTTTTACAGGGTCGGCCTACGAGCAGTACTTC. Protein sequence: CASSFTGSAYEQYF.

The chain employs TRBV6-5 and TRBJ2-5; 10 positions match TRBD1. Germline V gene sequence: CDR1 MNHEY, CDR2 SVGAGI. V lost 6 bases, J lost 2 bases, and 6 bases stayed unmatched. The CDR3 covers 15 residues. The CDR3 DNA reads as TGTGCCAGCAGCCGGACAGGGGGAAAACAAGAGACCCAGTACTTC. As protein: CASSRTGGKQETQYF.

The rearrangement joins TRBV2 to TRBJ1-1; D uncertain. This CDR3 has 11 residues. V lost 10 bases, J lost 2 bases, and 8 bases lay in between. The germline CDR1 and CDR2 sequences are SNHLY and FYNNEI. The DNA for the CDR3 is TGTGCCACCTACAGCAACACTGAAGCTTTCTTT. Its protein is CATYSNTEAFF. Full variable domain (missing parts from reference TRBV2 and TRBJ1-1): EPEVTQTPSHQVTQMGQEVILRCVPISNHLYFYWYRQILGQKVEFLVSFYNNEISEKSEIFDDQFSVERPDGSNFTLKIRSTKLEDSAMYFCATYSNTEAFFGQGTRLTVV.

V is TRBV19 and J is TRBJ2-1, with D perhaps TRBD1 (6 bases). The CDR3 totals 14 residues. The germline V gene has CDR1 LNHDA and CDR2 SQIVND (reference sequence). Trimming took off 9 bases at V and 4 bases at J, with 16 bases between the two ends. CDR3 in DNA: TGTGCCAGCAGAGGGCAGGGGACATACAATGAGCAGTTCTTC. Its protein product is CASRGQGTYNEQFF.

The chain employs TRBV15 and TRBJ2-7; TRBD2 aligns across 13 bases. Trimming at V came to 6 bases and at J to 2 bases, leaving 7 bases not matched to a gene. This CDR3 spans 16 amino acids. Germline assignment: CDR1 LNHNV and CDR2 YYDKDF (reference sequence). In DNA, the CDR3 is TGTGCCACCAGGGGGGGACTAGCGGGGCGGACCTACGAGCAGTACTTC. It is translated as CATRGGLAGRTYEQYF.

V usage is TRBV9 and J usage is TRBJ2-2, with 7 positions matching TRBD2. The J segment lost 3 bases and the V segment lost 4 bases, leaving 6 bases of the junction unmatched. CDR1 and CDR2 from the germline V gene are SGDLS and YYNGEE. CDR3 size: 15 residues. The CDR3 region has the DNA TGTGCCAGCAGCAGATCAGCGGGATACACCGGGGAGCTGTTTTTT. Translated, it gives CASSRSAGYTGELFF.

V and J are TRBV7-2 and TRBJ1-2; 7 nucleotides match TRBD1. This CDR3 region has 16 residues. The junction had 13 bases not matched to a gene; V was cut back by 1 base and J by 8 bases. Per the germline V gene, CDR1 is SGHTA and CDR2 is FQGNSA. In nucleotides, the CDR3 is TGTGCCAGCAGCTTAGAAGGGACAGTTACATTTGGGGGCTACACCTTC. Protein: CASSLEGTVTFGGYTF. Complete variable domain (other parts from reference TRBV7-2 and TRBJ1-2): GAGVSQSPSNKVTEKGKDVELRCDPISGHTALYWYRQSLGQGLEFLIYFQGNSAPDKSGLPSDRFSAERTGGSVSTLTIQRTQQEDSAVYLCASSLEGTVTFGGYTFGSGTRLTVV.